This paragraph covers one T cell receptor beta chain sequence. What it recognizes is unknown. These data are taken from a study of response to subunit inactivated influenza vaccine. General study points: Seasonal influenza vaccination, on each occasion, was suggested by the authors to recruit few new T cells.

The length of the CDR3 is 18 residues. V trimming: 3 bases; J trimming: 4 bases; junction bases outside the gene matches: 12. Germline V gives CDR1 SQVTM, CDR2 ANQGSEA. TCRdb reprocessed the RT-PCR reads with MiXCR, giving one entry per CDR3 protein. In the table there are more than 700,000 distinct CDR3 sequences, 21% of which are singletons. The V call is TRBV29-1, the J call TRBJ2-3, with TRBD2 identical over 14 bases. The receptor was derived from a man over 45 who received an inactivated influenza vaccine. The source was PBMCs from blood, collected more than 4 days after vaccination. The CDR3 DNA follows: TGCAGCGTTGAGGGCAGGGGGAGGACTAGCGGGAGGCCAGATACGCAGTATTTT. Translation: CSVEGRGRTSGRPDTQYF.